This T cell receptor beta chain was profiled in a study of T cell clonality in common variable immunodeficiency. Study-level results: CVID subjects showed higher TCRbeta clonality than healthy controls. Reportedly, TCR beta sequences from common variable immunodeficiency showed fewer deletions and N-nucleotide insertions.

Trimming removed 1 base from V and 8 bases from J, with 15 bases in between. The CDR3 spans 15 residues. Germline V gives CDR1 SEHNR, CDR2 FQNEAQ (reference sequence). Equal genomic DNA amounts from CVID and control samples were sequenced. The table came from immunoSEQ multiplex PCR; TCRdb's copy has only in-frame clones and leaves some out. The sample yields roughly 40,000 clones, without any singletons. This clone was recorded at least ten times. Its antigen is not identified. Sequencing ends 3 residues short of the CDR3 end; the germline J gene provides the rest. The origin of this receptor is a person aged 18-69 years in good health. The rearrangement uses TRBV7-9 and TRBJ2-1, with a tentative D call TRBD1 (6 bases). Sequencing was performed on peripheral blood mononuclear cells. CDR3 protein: CASSLVGQGSDEQFF. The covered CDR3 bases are TGTGCCAGCAGCTTAGTAGGCCAGGGGAGCGATGAG.